This T cell receptor (beta chain) was retrieved from a study of beta chain features in type 1 diabetes. Whole-study context: Sorted cells numbering some 110,000,000 were examined across all samples.

General study findings and limits: Because the template was cDNA, high-expressing cells might be over-represented. Resolution of whether HLA type affects TCRB rearrangement was not achieved here. TCRB CDR3s from Type 1 diabetes patients were moderately but significantly shorter in all four CD4+ subsets.

Reverse transcribing all isolated RNA meant expressed TCRB transcripts were sequenced. Naive, central memory and regulatory T cell samples came to a mean of approximately 4 million reads. The protocol was immunoSEQ multiplex PCR, while the TCRdb copy is restricted to in-frame clones and leaves out a portion. There are 150,000 to 200,000 clones in the sample; 50% to 70% occur only once, and about 0.1% lies in the top ten. With respect to this clone: Its antigen is still unknown.

The germline V gene encodes CDR1 SGHAT and CDR2 FQNNGV. The length of the CDR3 is 15 residues. The V and J ends lost 3 bases and 1 base, in that order; junction bases with no gene match: 3. The sequenced sample consisted of naive CD4+ T cells from blood. This TCR derives from a young man with type 1 diabetes. This chain links TRBV11-2 with TRBJ2-3; 8 nucleotides align to TRBD1. CDR3 in amino acids: CASSFRGLGTDTQYF. In DNA form, the CDR3 reads TGTGCCAGCAGCTTCAGGGGGCTTGGCACAGATACGCAGTATTTT.